The entry that follows covers one TCR beta chain sequence. This sample was taken from a study of Ad26.COV2.S vaccination and SARS-CoV-2 variants. For the study at large: Intramuscular Ad26.COV2.S at 5x10^10 or 1x10^11 viral particles.

Stated treatment: some 20 received Ad26.COV2.S at low or high dose, single or two shots; 5 received placebo; per-sample allocation not given. Collection of the samples took place on day 63 after the first injection of vaccine or placebo. Profiled with immunoSEQ multiplex PCR; TCRdb holds only in-frame clones, not every one. Of 350,000 to 500,000 clones in the sample, roughly 88% were seen once. The source of this sequence is a person between 18 and 65 years old who received the Ad26.COV2.S COVID-19 vaccine or a placebo. The sequences come from peripheral blood, collected in a trial of Ad26.COV2.S vaccine versus placebo.

The CDR3, as DNA: TGCAGCGCTGTCTGGGACAGGGGGGTTTCGGCCGAGCAGTACTTC. Its translation is CSAVWDRGVSAEQYF. This chain joins TRBV29-1 and TRBJ2-7; 11 positions match TRBD1. V shed 7 bases and J 6 bases; nucleotides not matched to a gene: 14. The V gene's germline CDR1 is SQVTM and CDR2 ANQGSEA. CDR3 length equals 15 residues.